Below, 15 T cell receptor beta chains from the same sample are listed, as sequenced in a study of PD-1 blockade in classical Hodgkin lymphoma. The repertoire was sequenced with immunoSEQ multiplex PCR; TCRdb's copy has only in-frame clones and lacks some. Among around 30,000 clones listed, roughly 92% were seen once. Time point described: cycle 4 day 1 (C4D1), after 6 weeks of nivolumab. No patient escaped relapse after autologous stem cell transplantation, and brentuximab vedotin exposure varied. Magnetic negative selection of thawed PBMCs was the method by which CD4+ T cells were purified. Sequencing was performed on CD4+ T cells from blood, taken before the fourth cycle of nivolumab. Receptors originate from a human donor with classical Hodgkin lymphoma.

The V and J genes are TRBV5-1 and TRBJ2-2, with D perhaps given as TRBD1 or TRBD2 (6 bases each). Germline V gives CDR1 SGHRS, CDR2 YFSETQ. The CDR3 length is 15 residues. V shed 0 bases and J shed 7 bases, with 13 bases lying between them. CDR3 coding DNA: TGCGCCAGCAGCTTGGCCTGGGGGGCTGGCGGGGAGCTGTTTTTT. Amino acids: CASSLAWGAGGELFF.

This sequence joins TRBV28 and TRBJ2-1; D not resolved. With 5 bases removed from V and 10 bases from J, the gap between germline ends came to 9 bases. The CDR3 covers 11 residues. Germline CDR1 and CDR2: MDHEN and SYDVKM. CDR3 loop: CASSVVREQFF. The CDR3 nucleotides are TGTGCCAGCAGTGTAGTTCGAGAGCAGTTCTTC. The full variable domain, in which reference TRBV28 and TRBJ2-1 provide the parts outside the CDR3, is DVKVTQSSRYLVKRTGEKVFLECVQDMDHENMFWYRQDPGLGLRLIYFSYDVKMKEKGDIPEGYSVSREKKERFSLILESASTNQTSMYLCASSVVREQFFGPGTRLTVL.

This chain uses TRBV19 with TRBJ2-1, with D possibly matching TRBD2 (5 bases). CDR1 and CDR2 from the germline V gene are LNHDA and SQIVND (reference sequence). Trimming removed 6 bases from V and 2 bases from J, with 8 bases in between. The CDR3 has 13 amino acids. The CDR3: CASRHGTYNEQFF. In DNA, the CDR3 is TGTGCCAGTAGGCACGGGACCTACAATGAGCAGTTCTTC.

The CDR3 DNA is TGCGCCAGCAGCTTGGAAGGGCCCGGCGAGCAGTACTTC. It specifies CASSLEGPGEQYF. J is TRBJ2-7 and V is TRBV5-1; D uncertain. The germline gives CDR1 SGHRS, CDR2 YFSETQ. The V and J ends lost 0 bases and 6 bases respectively, with 10 bases between them. This CDR3 is built from 13 residues.

This sequence joins TRBV27 and TRBJ2-7, with 7 bases matching TRBD1. The CDR3 is 15 amino acids. The J segment lost 5 bases and the V segment lost 5 bases, leaving 12 bases of the junction unmatched. Per germline, CDR1 MNHEY and CDR2 SMNVEV (reference sequence). CDR3 DNA sequence: TGTGCCAGCAGTACAATCCGGGACAGACGCGACGAGCAGTACTTC. Protein product: CASSTIRDRRDEQYF.

The chain combines TRBV6-5 with TRBJ1-2; 11 nucleotides align to TRBD1. Looked up from germline, CDR1 is MNHEY and CDR2 is SVGAGI. The CDR3 is made up of 15 amino acids. Trimming took 5 bases from V and 4 from J; bases not matched to a gene: 6. Written as DNA, the CDR3 is TGTGCCAGCAGTCCCCCCGGGACAGGGGGCTATGGCTACACCTTC. It translates to CASSPPGTGGYGYTF.

The chain links TRBV27 to TRBJ2-3; D may be TRBD2 (5 bases). Trimming took 4 bases from V and 3 from J, leaving 17 bases between them. The germline gives CDR1 MNHEY, CDR2 SMNVEV (reference sequence). CDR3 length: 16 amino acids. The DNA of the CDR3 is TGTGCCAGCAGTTCCAAGCGGAATTACGGGACAGATACGCAGTATTTT. Translated, it gives CASSSKRNYGTDTQYF.

The V and J genes are TRBV5-1 and TRBJ2-3; a weak D match, TRBD1 (6 bases). V lost 4 bases and J 1 base, leaving 10 bases between the germline ends. Germline CDR1 reads SGHRS; CDR2 reads YFSETQ. This CDR3 has 14 residues. The CDR3 loop is CASSGGRGTDTQYF. The CDR3 DNA reads as TGCGCCAGCAGCGGGGGCAGGGGCACAGATACGCAGTATTTT.

This clone showed up just once. The V and J genes are TRBV5-4 and TRBJ1-4, with D hard to call. CDR1 is SGHNT, CDR2 YYREEE, per germline (reference sequence). Trimming pared 0 bases from V and 5 bases from J, leaving 11 bases between. This CDR3 is built from 15 residues. The CDR3 reads CASSLAAELNEKLFF. The CDR3 bases are TGTGCCAGCAGCTTGGCGGCAGAATTAAATGAAAAACTGTTTTTT.

The V and J genes are TRBV28 and TRBJ2-5; D is possibly TRBD2 (5 bases). The CDR3 is 14 residues long. Trimming cost V 9 bases and J 4 bases, with 18 bases left between them. The germline CDR1 and CDR2 sequences are MDHEN and SYDVKM. For the CDR3, the DNA is TGTGCCAGTGACCTCTTACTGGGGAGAGAGACCCAGTACTTC. Encoded protein: CASDLLLGRETQYF.

This rearrangement joins TRBV7-2 to TRBJ2-1; D gene ambiguous. Germline CDR1 is SGHTA and CDR2 is FQGNSA. The CDR3 has 11 residues. Between the trimmed V and J ends, which lost 5 bases and 9 bases, there was a span of 8 bases. Here the CDR3 reads CASSLVTEQFF. The CDR3 DNA reads as TGTGCCAGCAGCCTCGTGACTGAGCAGTTCTTC.

V is TRBV7-6 and J is TRBJ1-1, with 9 positions matching TRBD1. The CDR3 has 16 amino acids. With V trimmed by 1 base and J by 5 bases, 8 bases remained unmatched. Germline CDR1 is SGHVS and CDR2 is FNYEAQ. The CDR3 here is CASSLDTGGARTEAFF. The CDR3 coding sequence is TGTGCCAGCAGCTTAGACACAGGGGGCGCCCGGACTGAAGCTTTCTTT.

The chain links TRBV5-1 to TRBJ1-5; maybe TRBD1 (5 bases). V lost 0 bases, J lost 3 bases, and 10 bases lay in between. CDR1 is SGHRS and CDR2 is YFSETQ in the germline V gene. The CDR3 is 15 amino acids. In nucleotides, the CDR3 is TGCGCCAGCAGCTTGGCGGGACTTTCCAATCAGCCCCAGCATTTT. Encoded protein: CASSLAGLSNQPQHF.

The V and J genes are TRBV25-1 and TRBJ1-6; D not resolved. The ends were cut back, 10 bases at V and 14 bases at J, with 15 bases in the middle. Germline CDR1 MGHDK, CDR2 SYGVNS. This CDR3 spans 11 amino acids. The CDR3: CATRTAVTLHF. In DNA form, the CDR3 reads TGTGCCACCAGGACGGCCGTCACCCTCCACTTT.

The V gene is TRBV7-8, the J gene TRBJ1-5, with D possibly TRBD1 on 5 matching bases. The CDR3 length is 16 residues. The germline V gene encodes CDR1 SGHVS and CDR2 FQNEAQ. Trimming removed 5 bases from V and 1 base from J, with 15 bases in between. The CDR3 loop is CASSDLIRGSNQPQHF. In DNA, the CDR3 is TGTGCCAGCAGCGATTTAATAAGGGGAAGCAATCAGCCCCAGCATTTT.